Listed here are 26 T cell receptor beta chains from one sample, sequenced in a study of blood T cells in healthy people across ages. Through a sample-barcoded 5' primer and a J-beta primer mix, a second PCR was run for about 6 to 12 cycles. Each CDR3 protein is one row after TCRdb ran MiXCR on the 5' RACE reads. The sample lists 500,000 to 550,000 distinct CDR3 sequences, 24% occurring once. This sample was also put to use in a study of T cells of mothers and their children.

Material: blood. These receptors originate from a boy between 5 and 17 years old in good health.

This clonotype was counted a few times. The V gene is TRBV4-1, the J gene TRBJ2-7, with 11 nucleotides matching TRBD2. This CDR3 region has 19 residues. V trimming: 0 bases; J trimming: 5 bases; junction bases outside the gene matches: 15. The germline CDR1 and CDR2 sequences are MGHRA and YSYEKL. This CDR3 reads CASSQDRLRGSGRANEQYF. The DNA for the CDR3 is TGCGCCAGCAGCCAAGATCGCCTAAGGGGTAGCGGGAGGGCCAACGAGCAGTACTTC.

The chain employs TRBV29-1 and TRBJ2-3; 9 bases are shared with TRBD1. J was trimmed by 2 bases and V by 7 bases; bases with no gene match: 4. CDR1 is SQVTM, CDR2 ANQGSEA, per germline. The CDR3 extends over 13 amino acids. The CDR3 loop is CSARDRVTDTQYF. The CDR3 DNA sequence: TGCAGCGCCCGGGACAGGGTCACAGATACGCAGTATTTT.

This clonotype was detected a few times. The chain is built from TRBV7-2 and TRBJ2-5; a weak D match, TRBD2 (6 bases). The DNA end is more similar to TRBJ2-7, so the J call may be wrong. The CDR3 runs to 15 residues. Germline V gene lookup returns CDR1 SGHTA and CDR2 FQGNSA. In DNA form, the CDR3 reads TGTGCCAGCAGCCCCCCCGGAGGGTTAAACTACGAGCAGTACTTC. Protein: CASSPPGGLNYEQYF.

The table lists this clonotype with a few counts. This rearrangement joins TRBV3-1 to TRBJ2-2, with 11 bases matching TRBD2. With V trimmed by 4 bases and J by 4 bases, 2 bases remained unmatched. The CDR3 sequence is 15 residues long. CDR1 and CDR2 (germline): LGHDT, YNNKEL (reference sequence). CDR3 DNA: TGTGCCAGCAGCCTAGCGGGGGGGCGCACCGGGGAGCTGTTTTTT. This encodes CASSLAGGRTGELFF.

The chain carries TRBV21-1 and TRBJ2-1; the table gives TRBD2 as D, unverified against the DNA. TRBV21-1 counts as a pseudogene. CDR3 size: 13 residues. Here the CDR3 reads CASKRARYNEQFF. The CDR3 bases are TGTGCCAGCAAGAGGGCCAGATACAATGAGCAGTTCTTC.

The gene calls are TRBV7-9 and TRBJ2-6; no clear D. Between the trimmed V and J ends, which lost 2 bases and 4 bases, there was a span of 6 bases. Per the germline V gene, CDR1 is SEHNR and CDR2 is FQNEAQ (reference sequence). The CDR3 runs to 14 residues. This CDR3 is CASSLFTGANVLTF. The CDR3 nucleotides read TGTGCCAGCAGCTTATTTACAGGGGCCAACGTCCTGACTTTC.

The chain combines TRBV7-9 with TRBJ2-5, with 8 bases matching TRBD1. J was trimmed by 5 bases and V by 5 bases; bases with no gene match: 10. Germline lookup yields CDR1 SEHNR and CDR2 FQNEAQ (reference sequence). The CDR3 is 15 amino acids. The CDR3 DNA follows: TGTGCCAGCAGCAACAGACAGGGGAAAGATGAGACCCAGTACTTC. Translation: CASSNRQGKDETQYF.

The chain combines TRBV29-1 with TRBJ2-5, with D tentatively TRBD1 (5 bases). The CDR3 has 13 residues. The germline gives CDR1 SQVTM, CDR2 ANQGSEA. V was pared by 2 bases and J by 5 bases, with 12 bases between. CDR3 coding DNA: TGCAGCGTTGAATTAGGGGAAGGGGAGACCCAGTACTTC. Translating gives CSVELGEGETQYF.

Concerning this clonotype: It may be a read error: a sequence one base away is much more abundant. The rearrangement joins TRBV4-2 to TRBJ1-4; D gene uncertain. The CDR3 runs to 16 residues. CDR1 is LGHNA and CDR2 is YNFKEQ in the germline V gene. Trimming pared 1 base from V and 3 bases from J, leaving 12 bases between. This chain's CDR3 is CASSQGSDQPNEKLFF. The CDR3 DNA follows: TGTGCCAGCAGCCAAGGCTCCGACCAACCTAATGAAAAACTGTTTTTT.

V gene TRBV6-2 or TRBV6-3 combines with J gene TRBJ2-1, with 10 positions matching TRBD2. CDR1 is MNHEY, CDR2 SVGEGT, per germline. The CDR3 totals 16 residues. The V and J ends lost 8 bases and 2 bases, in that order; junction bases with no gene match: 9. The CDR3 DNA sequence: TGTGCCAGCCGGACTCCAAGCGGGGGGGCCTACAATGAGCAGTTCTTC. The encoded protein is CASRTPSGGAYNEQFF.

The chain is built from TRBV15 and TRBJ2-7; D is unclear. Germline CDR1 LNHNV, CDR2 YYDKDF (reference sequence). V gave up 0 bases and J gave up 2 bases, with 14 bases separating them. The CDR3 sequence is 16 residues long. The CDR3 DNA sequence: TGTGCCACCAGCAGAGACCAAGGTGTCGGAACCTACGAGCAGTACTTC. Translation: CATSRDQGVGTYEQYF.

In its sample, this clonotype was seen many times. CDR3 residues: CASSFSYKETQYF. The CDR3 DNA reads as TGTGCCAGCAGCTTCAGTTATAAAGAGACCCAGTACTTC. This rearrangement joins TRBV7-2 to TRBJ2-5, with unresolved D. The V end was cut by 3 bases, the J end by 3 bases, with 8 bases between. The CDR3 is made up of 13 amino acids. Germline-derived CDR1 and CDR2 are SGHTA and FQGNSA.

The chain carries TRBV6-2 or TRBV6-3 and TRBJ2-2; 10 bases align to TRBD2. The CDR3 length is 16 residues. V shed 5 bases and J 0 bases; nucleotides not matched to a gene: 3. Germline loops: CDR1 MNHEY, CDR2 SVGEGT. In DNA form, the CDR3 reads TGTGCCAGCAGTACTAGCGGGATCGCGAACACCGGGGAGCTGTTTTTT. It yields the protein CASSTSGIANTGELFF.

This clonotype was picked up a small number of times. The chain joins TRBV6-1 to TRBJ2-2; D not resolved. V was cut by 4 bases and J by 7 bases, with 13 bases left in between. This CDR3 region has 14 residues. Per germline, CDR1 MNHNS and CDR2 SASEGT. CDR3: CASSVSRLVGELFF. CDR3 DNA: TGTGCCAGCAGTGTGTCCCGGTTAGTCGGGGAGCTGTTTTTT.

A remark on this clonotype: Germline and junction disagree at one end, which may indicate a read error. The chain uses TRBV2 and TRBJ2-1, with D possibly TRBD1 on 5 matching bases. The CDR3 totals 11 residues. Germline CDR1 and CDR2: SNHLY and FYNNEI. The CDR3 is CASIQDTQSRF. CDR3 DNA: TGTGCCAGCATACAGGACACCCAGTCCAGGTTC. Combining the CDR3 with reference TRBV2 and TRBJ2-1 gives the whole variable domain EPEVTQTPSHQVTQMGQEVILRCVPISNHLYFYWYRQILGQKVEFLVSFYNNEISEKSEIFDDQFSVERPDGSNFTLKIRSTKLEDSAMYFCASIQDTQSRFGPGTRLTVL.

This clonotype showed up just a few times. This chain joins TRBV7-9 and TRBJ1-1, with D hard to call. V lost 5 bases, J lost 2 bases, and 3 bases lay in between. The CDR3 runs 11 residues. The germline V gene encodes CDR1 SEHNR and CDR2 FQNEAQ (reference sequence). The CDR3 bases are TGTGCCAGCAGCATAAACACTGAAGCTTTCTTT. This encodes CASSINTEAFF.

As for this clonotype: The junction differs from germline at one of its ends, possibly a read error. The chain uses TRBV28 and TRBJ2-7, with D maybe TRBD1 (6 bases). The CDR3 consists of 12 residues. CDR1 is MDHEN and CDR2 is SYDVKM in the germline V gene. CDR3 loop: CASSLSRTDPLF. The CDR3 bases are TGTGCCAGCAGTTTAAGCCGGACAGACCCCCTCTTC.

The gene calls are TRBV7-2 and TRBJ2-3; 7 nucleotides agree with TRBD2. Germline-derived CDR1 and CDR2 are SGHTA and FQGNSA. V lost 4 bases and J lost 3; bases outside the gene matches: 13. The CDR3 consists of 17 residues. CDR3 region: CASSSPPGRERTDTQYF. The DNA of the CDR3 is TGTGCCAGCAGCTCTCCTCCGGGGCGGGAGAGGACAGATACGCAGTATTTT.

The gene calls are TRBV7-9 and TRBJ2-1, with 13 bases fitting TRBD2. Germline V gene data show CDR1 as SEHNR and CDR2 as FQNEAQ (reference sequence). This CDR3 is built from 16 residues. J lost 9 bases, V lost 1 base, and 6 bases had no gene match. The CDR3 loop is CASSLGGLAGVGEQFF. The CDR3 DNA sequence: TGTGCCAGCAGCTTAGGAGGACTAGCGGGAGTGGGTGAGCAGTTCTTC.

This chain joins TRBV5-1 and TRBJ2-1; the D gene is possibly TRBD2 (5 bases). V was clipped by 1 base and J by 4 bases, with 12 bases between them. This CDR3 has 15 amino acids. The V gene's germline CDR1 is SGHRS and CDR2 YFSETQ. DNA of the CDR3: TGCGCCAGCAGCTTGACATGGGAGAGTTACAATGAGCAGTTCTTC. This codes for CASSLTWESYNEQFF.

The rearrangement links TRBV7-9 to TRBJ2-3; D unresolved. Per the germline V gene, CDR1 is SEHNR and CDR2 is FQNEAQ (reference sequence). The CDR3 runs to 17 residues. V was cut by 2 bases and J by 2 bases, with 17 bases left in between. The CDR3 sequence: CASSLSPDTYLTDTQYF. In DNA form, the CDR3 reads TGTGCCAGCAGCTTATCCCCCGACACTTACCTCACAGATACGCAGTATTTT.

The chain employs TRBV7-2 and TRBJ2-1; D tentatively fits TRBD1 or TRBD2 (6 bases each). V lost 10 bases and J 6 bases, leaving 16 bases between the germline ends. This CDR3 has 13 amino acids. The germline V gene encodes CDR1 SGHTA and CDR2 FQGNSA. DNA of the CDR3: TGTGCCACGTTGAGAGGGGGAGGCAATGAGCAGTTCTTC. Protein product: CATLRGGGNEQFF.

The V and J genes are TRBV5-5 and TRBJ2-2; D might be TRBD1 or TRBD2, each matching 6 bases. This CDR3 is 15 amino acids long. V was shortened by 4 bases and J by 6 bases, with 16 bases between the two germline ends. Germline lookup yields CDR1 SGHKS and CDR2 YYEKEE (reference sequence). The CDR3 bases are TGTGCCAGCAGCCCAACCGGGGGCTCCGCCGGGGAGCTGTTTTTT. It codes for CASSPTGGSAGELFF.

This clonotype has a handful of counts. V and J are TRBV20-1 and TRBJ1-1, with D possibly being TRBD1 (5 bases). V was pared by 3 bases and J by 0 bases, with 14 bases between. The germline V gene encodes CDR1 DFQATT and CDR2 SNEGSKA (reference sequence). This CDR3 contains 15 residues. The CDR3 here is CSASNQGWVNTEAFF. The CDR3, as DNA: TGCAGTGCTAGTAACCAGGGATGGGTGAACACTGAAGCTTTCTTT.

There are a few counts of this clonotype. The rearrangement joins TRBV2 to TRBJ2-7, with D unclear. The CDR3 runs to 14 residues. Germline V gives CDR1 SNHLY, CDR2 FYNNEI. V lost 0 bases to trimming and J lost 2 bases, with 8 bases between them. The CDR3 sequence is CASSEAGGAYEQYF. The CDR3 bases are TGTGCCAGCAGTGAAGCGGGCGGAGCCTACGAGCAGTACTTC.

This clonotype appeared a few times. The gene calls are TRBV11-2 and TRBJ2-1; D gene uncertain. Germline CDR1 reads SGHAT; CDR2 reads FQNNGV. The CDR3 has 15 amino acids. V gave up 5 bases and J gave up 2 bases, with 13 bases separating them. CDR3 region: CASSAHFVAYNEQFF. The CDR3 DNA reads TGTGCCAGCAGCGCCCACTTTGTTGCCTACAATGAGCAGTTCTTC.